This T cell receptor (beta chain) comes out of a study of T cells in Graves' hyperthyroidism and ophthalmopathy (dated by TCRdb to the late 2010s). General notes on the study: Peripheral blood samples were taken at initial diagnosis, before any treatment was given. TCR V-J signatures able to tell the groups apart were searched for in a discovery cohort of 100 or so patients, of whom more than 40 had Graves' ophthalmopathy and 55 to 65 had stable Graves' hyperthyroidism. Prospective prediction of ophthalmopathy was tested in an independent validation cohort consisting of under 20 hyperthyroidism patients and some 15 patients who later progressed to ophthalmopathy. The roughly 100 discovery patients were randomly divided into training and test sets at a 7:3 ratio. In several Graves' hyperthyroidism patients, the study also compared T-cell repertoires from thyroid tissue with T-cell repertoires from blood. After blood sampling, hyperthyroidism patients were treated with methimazole at a starting dose of 30 mg daily, and ophthalmopathy patients were treated with high-dose intravenous methylprednisolone. TCR Vbeta CDR3 sequencing of 120 to 150 peripheral blood samples (43 ophthalmopathy, under 80 hyperthyroidism and roughly 17 progressor patients) is reported in the paper. Paper-wide results and their limitations: A 13 V-J signature model separated ophthalmopathy from stable hyperthyroidism, with around 88% sensitivity and 81.08% specificity in cross-validation and 80%/75% in testing. In validation, the model predicted progression to ophthalmopathy a median of roughly 6.1 months before onset, with approximately 70% sensitivity and about 72% specificity. Most expanded thyroid clonotypes (frequency above 0.001) were also found in blood, which suggests that blood repertoires may mirror thyroid immune responses. Sample size was not statistically predetermined, and investigators were not blinded to group allocation.

In the ophthalmopathy patients, disease was moderately to severely active, with a Clinical Activity Score of 3 or more, a NOSPECS grade of 4 or more, and a duration of less than 3 months. The study excluded patients with uncontrolled infections, other autoimmune diseases, pregnancy or lactation. Diagnoses were based on clinical symptoms, serum thyroxine and TRAb, thyroid ultrasound and orbital computed tomography. PBMCs were isolated from 7.5 to 10 ml of fresh peripheral blood by Ficoll-Paque density gradient centrifugation. Total RNA was extracted with Trizol reagent, and quality was checked on an Agilent 2100 Bioanalyzer. The TCR beta CDR3 regions were amplified from RNA transcripts. The first round of RT-PCR for the TCR CDR3 was performed with the HTBI primer set and the Qiagen OneStep RT-PCR kit. A second multiplex PCR round built the libraries, followed by size selection and purification. Paired-end sequencing of the libraries was performed with 100 bp reads on an Illumina HiSeq2000. The original methods were these. SOAPnuke was used to process the raw data, removing reads that contained adapters or uncalled bases, had a mean Phred below 15, or lacked an exact match to the constant primer or identifier. COPE v1.2.5 was used to merge the high-quality paired reads, and each unique nucleotide sequence was defined as a clonotype. MiTCR v1.1 was used to align clonotypes to the IMGT TRBV, TRBD and TRBJ reference segments. The analysis included only V-J combinations with a frequency above 0.0001, which together covered about 99% of the repertoires. The TCS score was defined as the ratio of F50 (clonal expansion) to E x V (chaos), calculated using BLOSUM62-based TCRdist between CDR3 peptides within each V-J. Welch's t-statistics and random forest reduced several hundred V-J features to 13, which were used in a naive Bayes classifier (R e1071). TCRdb trimmed the raw reads at Q25, called clones with MiXCR and kept productive beta chains. Records with the same CDR3 protein are collapsed into one entry carrying the most frequent genes and DNA. What appears here as the V and J calls and clone size reflects TCRdb's work, not the paper's. The sample table lists under 550,000 distinct CDR3 sequences, 15% to 20% of them with a count of one. In total, the top ten clones hold approximately 48% of the sample.

Notes on this clonotype: Its specific antigen is unknown. It has no much larger one-base neighbor in the sample; base qualities were not kept.

The TCR sequence derives from a man in his forties with Graves' ophthalmopathy. Sequenced: blood.

The CDR3 region: CSLTPAGLAGETQYF. The nucleotide sequence reads TGCAGCTTAACACCAGCGGGGCTAGCGGGAGAGACCCAGTACTTC. The V and J segments used are TRBV29-1 and TRBJ2-5; TRBD2 fits 8 bases in the junction. The CDR3 sequence holds 15 residues, the cysteine and phenylalanine included. Only CDR3 DNA is held: 45 bases, read in frame from base 1. V and J are trimmed by 8 bases and 4 bases, and the gene matches miss 15 bases of the junction. As encoded in the germline V gene, CDR1 is SQVTM while CDR2 is ANQGSEA.